Here is one T cell receptor (beta chain) with its context. Its antigen is undetermined. This specimen comes from a study of cytomegalovirus exposure and HLA in healthy donors. PCR employed 60 Vbeta and 13 Jbeta primers. The table came from immunoSEQ multiplex PCR; TCRdb's copy has only in-frame clones and leaves some out. The profile covers about 140,000 clones, with over 70% appearing a single time and more than 0.95% taken by the ten largest. Findings of the study overall: Analysis was performed later, and it showed HLA-associated TCR beta chains to be more clonally expanded than equally common others.

The CDR3 contains 15 residues. Germline assignment: CDR1 SGHRS and CDR2 YFSETQ. The V and J ends lost 4 bases and 5 bases, in that order; junction bases with no gene match: 6. The chain links TRBV5-1 to TRBJ1-6; 7 bases are shared with TRBD1. The sequence was obtained from a young man in good health and CMV-seronegative. Sequenced: PBMCs. The CDR3 sequence is CASSARDRDNSPLHF. The CDR3 region has the DNA TGCGCCAGCAGCGCCCGGGACAGAGATAATTCACCCCTCCACTTT.